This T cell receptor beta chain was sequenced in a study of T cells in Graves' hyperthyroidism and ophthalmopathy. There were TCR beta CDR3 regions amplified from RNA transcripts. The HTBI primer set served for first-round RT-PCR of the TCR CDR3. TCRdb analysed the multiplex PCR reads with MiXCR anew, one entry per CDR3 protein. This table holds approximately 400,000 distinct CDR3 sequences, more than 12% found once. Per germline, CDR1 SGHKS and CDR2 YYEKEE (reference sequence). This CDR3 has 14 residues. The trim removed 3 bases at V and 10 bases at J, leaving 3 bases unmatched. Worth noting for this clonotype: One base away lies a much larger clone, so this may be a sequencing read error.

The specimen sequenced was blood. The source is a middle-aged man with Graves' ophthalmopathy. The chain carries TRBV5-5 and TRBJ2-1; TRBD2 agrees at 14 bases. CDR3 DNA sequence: TGTGCCAGCAGCTCCCGGACTAGCGGGAGGGAGCAGTTCTTC. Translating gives CASSSRTSGREQFF.